Presented here are 8 T cell receptor beta chains from one specimen sequenced in a study of blood T cells in healthy people across ages. With a J-beta primer mix and a sample-barcoded 5' primer, a second PCR ran 7 to 11 cycles. TCRdb redid the calling of the 5' RACE reads with MiXCR, one entry per CDR3 protein. The table records approximately 800,000 distinct CDR3 sequences, roughly 60% of them present only once. Sequencing used blood. These receptors were collected from a man aged 30 to 45 in good health.

The V gene is TRBV29-1, the J gene TRBJ2-5; a possible D gene is TRBD1 (5 bases). Trimming stripped 4 bases from V and 7 bases from J, with 10 bases between. The CDR3 covers 11 residues. CDR1 SQVTM and CDR2 ANQGSEA come from the germline V gene. The CDR3 nucleotides are TGCAGCGTTGCGGGCCAGGGGACCCAGTACTTC. This translates into CSVAGQGTQYF.

The chain links TRBV28 to TRBJ2-1; D possibly matches TRBD1 or TRBD2 (5 bases each). The J call may be in error: the DNA end matches TRBJ2-7 better. The CDR3 runs to 15 residues. Germline CDR1 is MDHEN and CDR2 is SYDVKM. The CDR3 loop reads CASSKTGTLGHEQYF. CDR3 sequence (DNA): TGTGCCAGCAGTAAAACCGGGACCCTCGGGCACGAGCAGTACTTC.

The chain recombines TRBV10-3 with TRBJ2-5; 14 bases map to TRBD2. Trimming cost V 10 bases and J 1 base; bases outside gene matches: 2. The V gene's germline CDR1 is ENHRY and CDR2 SYGVKD. The length of the CDR3 is 14 residues. The CDR3 sequence: CATGTSGGQETQYF. CDR3 nucleotides: TGTGCCACGGGGACTAGCGGGGGCCAAGAGACCCAGTACTTC.

This clonotype has only a few counts. The J gene is TRBJ2-1, the V gene TRBV7-3, with D possibly TRBD2 on 5 matching bases. The CDR3 loop spans 12 amino acids. CDR1 and CDR2 (germline): SGHTA, FQGTGA. Trimming took off 5 bases at V and 14 bases at J, with 16 bases between the two ends. CDR3 amino acids: CASSPSGLMKFF. CDR3 bases: TGTGCCAGCAGCCCCAGCGGACTGATGAAGTTCTTC. Using reference TRBV7-3 and TRBJ2-1 for the parts outside the CDR3, the full variable domain is GAGVSQTPSNKVTEKGKYVELRCDPISGHTALYWYRQSLGQGPEFLIYFQGTGAADDSGLPNDRFFAVRPEGSVSTLKIQRTERGDSAVYLCASSPSGLMKFFGPGTRLTVL.

V and J are TRBV27 and TRBJ1-5, with 8 bases fitting TRBD1. Trimming took 3 bases from V and 6 from J; bases not matched to a gene: 7. This CDR3 comprises 15 residues. CDR1 is MNHEY, CDR2 SMNVEV, per germline (reference sequence). The CDR3 DNA reads TGTGCCAGCAGTTTCCTAGGACAGGGAGGTCAGCCCCAGCATTTT. It specifies CASSFLGQGGQPQHF.

The V gene is TRBV5-6, the J gene TRBJ2-5; D could derive from TRBD1 or TRBD2 (6 bases each). V lost 9 bases and J 7 bases, leaving 19 bases between the germline ends. The CDR3 has 13 amino acids. Germline CDR1 is SGHDT and CDR2 is YYEEEE. CDR3 protein: CATKEGGMRTQYF. CDR3 nucleotide sequence: TGTGCCACTAAAGAAGGGGGGATGAGGACCCAGTACTTC.

This clonotype was counted once. A much bigger clone sits one base away, suggesting this may be a read error. Here the CDR3 DNA reads TGTGCCAGCAGTGGTGACAATGAGCAGTACTTC. Translation: CASSGDNEQYF. The chain is built from TRBV28 and TRBJ2-4; D unresolved. V shed 5 bases and J shed 13 bases, with 12 bases lying between them. From germline, CDR1 is MDHEN and CDR2 SYDVKM. This CDR3 has 11 residues.

V usage is TRBV6-2 or TRBV6-3 and J usage is TRBJ1-1; no clear D. Germline CDR1 MNHEY, CDR2 SVGEGT. V was trimmed by 7 bases and J by 5 bases, leaving 11 bases between them. This CDR3 contains 12 residues. The CDR3 protein is CASTEIMTEAFF. CDR3 bases: TGTGCCAGCACGGAAATCATGACTGAAGCTTTCTTT.